This T cell receptor (beta chain) comes out of a study of regulatory T cells in long-lasting Graves disease. As for time point: persistent/refractory GD, antithyroid drugs over 5 years with positive TRAb. With RNA extracted from PBMCs as input, the TCR library was made. Trimming took 5 bases from V and 4 from J; bases not matched to a gene: 5. This CDR3 is built from 13 residues. CDR1 is MNHNS and CDR2 is SASEGT in the germline V gene. Researchers made TCR beta libraries by using iRepertoire HTBI primers and running Arm-PCR on CDR3 regions. TCRdb reprocessed the multiplex PCR reads via MiXCR and lists one record per CDR3 protein. Among 600,000 to 850,000 distinct CDR3 sequences, 25% to 35% were seen once, and the ten largest hold about two fifths. This clonotype was observed a handful of times.

Sequences were derived from peripheral blood mononuclear cells (PBMCs), sampled when the disease was refractory, from a patient treated with antithyroid drugs. The TCR comes from a female donor with Graves disease. J is TRBJ2-7 and V is TRBV6-1, with 7 nucleotides matching TRBD2. The CDR3 region has the DNA TGTGCCAGCAGTCGGGAGCGGGAATACGAGCAGTACTTC. Translated, it gives CASSREREYEQYF.